What follows describes a single TCR beta chain. The target antigen is unknown. Using the 5' RACE reads, TCRdb records one entry per CDR3 protein without DNA. The sample table includes about 160,000 distinct CDR3 sequences. The sample originates from a study of monozygotic twins with inflammatory bowel disease. Findings of the study overall: IBD patients, compared with healthy twins, shared fewer clonotypes with others (especially with disease activity).

Material for sequencing was blood. This receptor was taken from a human donor with ulcerative colitis or Crohn's disease, or a healthy co-twin of an affected twin (not recorded which).

The CDR3: CASSLGIGASYEQYF. The J gene is TRBJ2-7, the V gene TRBV7-2; the D gene TCRdb calls, TRBD1, cannot be checked with no DNA. The germline gives CDR1 SGHTA, CDR2 FQGNSA. CDR3 size: 15 residues.